Reported below is one TCR beta chain. The antigen it recognizes is unknown. It has no much larger one-base neighbor in the sample; base qualities were not kept. The entry originates in a study of Ad26.COV2.S vaccination and SARS-CoV-2 variants (dated by TCRdb to 2020 to 2023). The study in broad terms: Vaccine-arm donors came from COV1001, a multicentre, randomized, double-blind, placebo-controlled phase I-IIa trial of Ad26.COV2.S in healthy adults. Ad26.COV2.S was administered intramuscularly at 5 x 10^10 or 1 x 10^11 viral particles, either as a single shot or as two shots given 56 days apart. Participants in the trial were split at random into five groups of five each, receiving low-dose or high-dose Ad26.COV2.S once or twice, or else placebo on both occasions. A total of some 30 samples were included in the TCR-sequenced set, comprising approximately 20 Ad26.COV2.S vaccine recipients, 5 placebo recipients and 8 SARS-CoV-2 convalescent individuals. Blinding of investigators to trial group allocation was maintained during experiments and outcome assessment. The specificity and breadth of SARS-CoV-2-reactive T cell receptors after Ad26.COV2.S vaccination were assessed by TCRbeta repertoire sequencing. Results and caveats for the whole study, not just this receptor: Substantial breadth of spike-specific CD8+ and CD4+ T cell responses was reported after vaccination. Higher spike-specific TCR breadth was observed in Ad26.COV2.S recipients than in placebo recipients (P = 0.0014). The authors noted that the TCR breadth and depth analyses may have underestimated total T cell responses. Vaccine and placebo recipients had similar non-spike TCR breadth, a finding consistent with the vaccine containing only spike. The study lacked the statistical power to compare responses across vaccine doses or regimens.

TCRbeta CDR3 regions were sequenced with the immunoSEQ Assay. After extraction, genomic DNA underwent amplification by bias-controlled multiplex PCR, followed by high-throughput sequencing. The authors processed their data as follows. To quantify the absolute abundance of every unique TCRbeta CDR3 region, sequences were collapsed and filtered. T cell fraction was estimated by normalization of TCRbeta template counts to usable DNA, with usable DNA being measured through amplification of reference genes present in all nucleated cells. Repertoire TCRs were annotated as SARS-CoV-2-specific by exact matching of V gene, CDR3 amino acid sequence and J gene to a known reactive TCR set. MIRA supplied the reference SARS-CoV-2 TCR set, which was filtered for enrichment in COVID-19-positive ImmuneCODE repertoires so that public or cross-reactive TCRs were removed. Based on the MIRA antigens, annotated TCRs were further analysed at the level of specific ORF or position within ORF. Breadth was defined as the number of annotated unique rearrangements divided by the total number of unique productive rearrangements, and depth was defined as the summed frequency of the annotated unique rearrangements. TCR breadth was compared between groups using two-sided Wilcoxon rank-sum tests. In its TCRdb copy, this immuneACCESS table keeps in-frame sequences only and misses some clones. Where compared with another copy, unresolved V genes explain less than half of these, and the others have no known cause. That table furnishes V, J and clone size, whereas the DNA furnished D and trimming. The sample table contains some 500,000 clones; only one count was recorded for 75% to 90% of them. The ten biggest clones cover around 2.5% of the sample.

The treatment or condition label, read with the paper, signifies: around 19 received Ad26.COV2.S at low or high dose, single or two shots; several received placebo; per-sample allocation not given. For vaccine and placebo recipients, repertoires were sequenced using samples collected on day 63 after the first injection. In Cohort 1b, 25 or so adults aged 18-55 years were enrolled at a single site in Boston, USA, between 29 July and 7 August 2020. As a vaccine, Ad26.COV2.S was a replication-incompetent adenovirus type 26 vector that expressed a prefusion-stabilized SARS-CoV-2 spike protein derived from the original Wuhan strain. Sequencing was performed on peripheral blood, taken in a trial of Ad26.COV2.S vaccine versus placebo. The receptor's source is a person between 18 and 60 years old who received the Ad26.COV2.S COVID-19 vaccine or a placebo.

CDR3 sequence: CASSPDRENEKLFF. The DNA sequence follows: TGCGCCAGCAGCCCGGACAGGGAGAATGAAAAACTGTTTTTT. The chain is encoded by TRBV4-1 joined to TRBJ1-4; 8 junctional bases match TRBD1. Trimmed from V: 4 bases; trimmed from J: 5 bases; junction bases lacking a gene match: 3. The CDR3 goes from the cysteine to the phenylalanine over 14 residues. The only DNA kept is the CDR3, 42 bases in frame from the first base. For CDR1 and CDR2, the germline V gene lists MGHRA and YSYEKL.